This TCR beta chain was sequenced during a study of vaccination effects on CD4 cells after COVID-19. General study findings and limits: Pronounced clonal contraction occurred in clones induced by infection and by vaccine late after vaccination.

Germline-derived CDR1 and CDR2 are ENHRY and SYGVKD. The CDR3 length is 15 residues. V gave up 1 base and J gave up 1 base; unmatched junction bases: 2. The table came from immunoSEQ multiplex PCR; TCRdb's copy has only in-frame clones and leaves some out. This table has about 25,000 clones, around 76% appearing once. Prior to sequencing, the ViraFEST assay stimulated PBMC with viral peptide pools, which expanded the antigen-specific CD4+ T cells. The culture ran for 10 days, and then CD4+ T cells were isolated. According to PCR results, the person was infected with SARS-CoV-2 between March and December 2020. As to this clone: The antigen is unknown.

Here the sequenced sample was CD4+ T cells from PBMCs cultured with SARS-CoV-2 spike peptides, taken before COVID-19 vaccination. The J gene is TRBJ1-1, the V gene TRBV10-3; 8 positions agree with TRBD1. This clonotype was obtained from a human donor who had a prior SARS-CoV-2 infection. CDR3 region: CAISELDRENTEAFF. The CDR3 DNA follows: TGTGCCATCAGTGAGTTGGACAGGGAGAACACTGAAGCTTTCTTT.